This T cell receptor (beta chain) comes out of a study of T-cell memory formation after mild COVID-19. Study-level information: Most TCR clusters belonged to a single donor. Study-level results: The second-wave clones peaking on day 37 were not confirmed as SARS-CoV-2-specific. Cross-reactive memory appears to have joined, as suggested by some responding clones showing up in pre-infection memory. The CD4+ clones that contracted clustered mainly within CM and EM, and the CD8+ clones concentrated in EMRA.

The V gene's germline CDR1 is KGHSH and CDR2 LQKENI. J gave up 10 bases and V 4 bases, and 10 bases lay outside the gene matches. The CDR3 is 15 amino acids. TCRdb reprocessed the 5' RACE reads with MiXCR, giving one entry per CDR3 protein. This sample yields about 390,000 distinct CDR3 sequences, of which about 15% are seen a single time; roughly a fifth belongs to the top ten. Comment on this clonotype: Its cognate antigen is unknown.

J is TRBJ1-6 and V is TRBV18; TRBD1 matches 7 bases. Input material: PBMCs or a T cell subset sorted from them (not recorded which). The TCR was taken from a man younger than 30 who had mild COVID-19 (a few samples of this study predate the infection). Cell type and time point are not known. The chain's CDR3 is CASSLGQAPYSPLHF. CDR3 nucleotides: TGTGCCAGCTCACTCGGACAGGCGCCTTACTCACCCCTCCACTTT. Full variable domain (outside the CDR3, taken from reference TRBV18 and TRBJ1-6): NAGVMQNPRHLVRRRGQEARLRCSPMKGHSHVYWYRQLPEEGLKFMVYLQKENIIDESGMPKERFSAEFPKEGPSILRIQQVVRGDSAAYFCASSLGQAPYSPLHFGNGTRLTVT.